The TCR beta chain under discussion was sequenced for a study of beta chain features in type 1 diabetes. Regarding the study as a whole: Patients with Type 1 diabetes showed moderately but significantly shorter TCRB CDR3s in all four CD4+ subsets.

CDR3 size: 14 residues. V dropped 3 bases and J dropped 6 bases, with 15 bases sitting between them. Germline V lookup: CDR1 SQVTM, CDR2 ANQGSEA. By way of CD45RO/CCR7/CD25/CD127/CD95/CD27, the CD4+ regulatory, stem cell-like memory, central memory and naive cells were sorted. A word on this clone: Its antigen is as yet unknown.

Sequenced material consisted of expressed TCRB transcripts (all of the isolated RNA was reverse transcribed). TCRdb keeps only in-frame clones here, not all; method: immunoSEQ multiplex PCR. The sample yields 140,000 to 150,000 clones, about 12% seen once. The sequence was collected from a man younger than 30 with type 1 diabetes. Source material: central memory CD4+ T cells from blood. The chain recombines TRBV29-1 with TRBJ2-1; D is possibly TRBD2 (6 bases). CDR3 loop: CSVDSLAASNEQFF. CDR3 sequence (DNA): TGCAGCGTTGATTCACTAGCCGCCAGCAATGAGCAGTTCTTC.